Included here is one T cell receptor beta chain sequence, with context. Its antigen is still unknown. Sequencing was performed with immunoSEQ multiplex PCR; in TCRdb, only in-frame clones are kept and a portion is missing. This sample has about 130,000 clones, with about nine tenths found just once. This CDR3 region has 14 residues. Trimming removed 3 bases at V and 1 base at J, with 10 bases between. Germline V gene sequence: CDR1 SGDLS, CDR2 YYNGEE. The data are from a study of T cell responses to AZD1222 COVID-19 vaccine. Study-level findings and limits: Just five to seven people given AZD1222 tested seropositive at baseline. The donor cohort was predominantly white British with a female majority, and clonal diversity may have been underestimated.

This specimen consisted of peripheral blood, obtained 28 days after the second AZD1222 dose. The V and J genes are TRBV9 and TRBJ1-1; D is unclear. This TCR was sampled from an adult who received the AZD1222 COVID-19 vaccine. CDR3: CASSGPTANTEAFF. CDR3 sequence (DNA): TGTGCCAGCAGCGGCCCGACGGCGAACACTGAAGCTTTCTTT.